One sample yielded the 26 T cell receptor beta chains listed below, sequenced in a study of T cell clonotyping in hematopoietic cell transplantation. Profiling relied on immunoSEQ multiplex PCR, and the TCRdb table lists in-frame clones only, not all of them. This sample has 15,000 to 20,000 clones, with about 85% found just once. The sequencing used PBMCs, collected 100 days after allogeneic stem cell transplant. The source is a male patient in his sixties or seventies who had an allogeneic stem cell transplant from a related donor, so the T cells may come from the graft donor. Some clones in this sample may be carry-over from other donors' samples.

CDR3 in amino acids: CASSLQFTTENTEAFF. DNA of the CDR3: TGCGCCAGCAGCCTTCAATTTACTACGGAGAACACTGAAGCTTTCTTT. The V gene is TRBV4-1, the J gene TRBJ1-1; no clear D. The CDR3 loop spans 16 amino acids. Trimming stripped 4 bases from V and 1 base from J, with 16 bases between. CDR1 is MGHRA and CDR2 is YSYEKL in the germline V gene.

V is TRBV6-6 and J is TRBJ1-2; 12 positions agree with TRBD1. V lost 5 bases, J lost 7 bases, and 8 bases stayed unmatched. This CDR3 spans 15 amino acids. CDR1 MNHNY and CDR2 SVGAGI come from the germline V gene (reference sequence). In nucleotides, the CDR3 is TGTGCCAGCAGTCCTTCCGGGACAGGGGGCTCTGGCTACACCTTC. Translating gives CASSPSGTGGSGYTF.

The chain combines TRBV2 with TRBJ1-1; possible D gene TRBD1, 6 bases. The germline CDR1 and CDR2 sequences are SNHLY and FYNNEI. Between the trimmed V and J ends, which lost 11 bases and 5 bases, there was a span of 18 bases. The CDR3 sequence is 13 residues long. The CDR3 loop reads CASETGRETEAFF. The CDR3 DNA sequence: TGTGCCTCCGAGACAGGCCGAGAGACTGAAGCTTTCTTT.

The CDR3 spells CASSRTGGVGELFF. CDR3 sequence (DNA): TGTGCCAGCAGCAGGACAGGGGGGGTCGGGGAGCTGTTTTTT. The chain links TRBV6-5 to TRBJ2-2; 10 bases line up with TRBD1. Per germline, CDR1 MNHEY and CDR2 SVGAGI. The CDR3 covers 14 residues. After removal of 6 bases from V and 7 bases from J, the junction contained 5 bases not matched to a gene.

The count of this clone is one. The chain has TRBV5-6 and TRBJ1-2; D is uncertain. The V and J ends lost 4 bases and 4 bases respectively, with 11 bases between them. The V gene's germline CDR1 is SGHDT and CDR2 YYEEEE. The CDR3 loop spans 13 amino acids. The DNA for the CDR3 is TGTGCCAGCAGCCGGGAGCAGCGCTATGGCTACACCTTC. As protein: CASSREQRYGYTF.

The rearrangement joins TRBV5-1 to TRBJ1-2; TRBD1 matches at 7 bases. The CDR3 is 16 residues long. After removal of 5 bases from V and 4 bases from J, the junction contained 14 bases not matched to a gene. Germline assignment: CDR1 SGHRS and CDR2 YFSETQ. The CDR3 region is CASRLSGTEVGYGYTF. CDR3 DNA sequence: TGCGCCAGCAGACTATCCGGGACAGAAGTGGGCTATGGCTACACCTTC.

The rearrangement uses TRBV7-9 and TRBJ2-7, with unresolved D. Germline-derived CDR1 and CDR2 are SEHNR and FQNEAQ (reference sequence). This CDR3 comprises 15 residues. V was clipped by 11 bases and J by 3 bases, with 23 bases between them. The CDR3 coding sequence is TGTGCCTGCCAGCCCCCATCGACCCCTAACTACGAGCAGTACTTC. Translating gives CACQPPSTPNYEQYF.

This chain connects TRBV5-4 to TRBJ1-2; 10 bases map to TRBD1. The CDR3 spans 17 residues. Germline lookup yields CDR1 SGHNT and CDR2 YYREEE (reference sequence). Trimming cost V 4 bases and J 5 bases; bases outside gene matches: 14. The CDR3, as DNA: TGTGCCAGCAGCAAAAGACAGGGGGCTGAATCCCCTTATGGCTACACCTTC. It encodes CASSKRQGAESPYGYTF.

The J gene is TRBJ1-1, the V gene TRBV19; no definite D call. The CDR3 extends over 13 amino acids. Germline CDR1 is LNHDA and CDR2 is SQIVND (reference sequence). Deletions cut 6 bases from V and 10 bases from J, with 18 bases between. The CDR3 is CASSPLDGRSAFF. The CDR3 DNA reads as TGTGCCAGTAGCCCCCTCGACGGCCGGTCAGCTTTCTTT.

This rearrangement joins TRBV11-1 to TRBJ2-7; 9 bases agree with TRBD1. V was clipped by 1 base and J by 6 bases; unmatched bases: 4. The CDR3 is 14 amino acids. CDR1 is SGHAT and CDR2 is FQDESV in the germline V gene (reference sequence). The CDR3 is CASSLDGTGSEQYF. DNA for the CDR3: TGTGCCAGCAGCTTAGATGGGACAGGGTCCGAGCAGTACTTC.

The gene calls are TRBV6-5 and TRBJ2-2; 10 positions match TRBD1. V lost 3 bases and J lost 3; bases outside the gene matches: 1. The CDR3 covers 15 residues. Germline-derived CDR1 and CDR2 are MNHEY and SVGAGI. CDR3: CASSYGQGDTGELFF. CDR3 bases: TGTGCCAGCAGTTATGGACAGGGGGACACCGGGGAGCTGTTTTTT.

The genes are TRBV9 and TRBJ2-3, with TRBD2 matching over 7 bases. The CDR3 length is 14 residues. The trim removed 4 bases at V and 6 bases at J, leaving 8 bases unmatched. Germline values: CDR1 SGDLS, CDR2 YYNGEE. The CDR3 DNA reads TGTGCCAGCAGCACCAGGACTAGATCGGATACGCAGTATTTT. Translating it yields CASSTRTRSDTQYF.

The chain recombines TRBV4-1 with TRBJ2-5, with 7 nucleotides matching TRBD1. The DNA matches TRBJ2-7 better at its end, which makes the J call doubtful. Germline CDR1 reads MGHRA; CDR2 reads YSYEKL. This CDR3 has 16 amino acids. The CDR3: CASSQGDSPFSYEQYF. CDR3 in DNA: TGCGCCAGCAGCCAAGGGGACAGTCCTTTTTCCTACGAGCAGTACTTC.

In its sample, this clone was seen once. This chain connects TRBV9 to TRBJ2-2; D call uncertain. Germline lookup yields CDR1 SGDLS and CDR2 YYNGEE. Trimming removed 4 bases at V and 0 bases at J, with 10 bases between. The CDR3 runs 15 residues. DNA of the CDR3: TGTGCCAGCAGCTCTAGGCTGACGAACACCGGGGAGCTGTTTTTT. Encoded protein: CASSSRLTNTGELFF.

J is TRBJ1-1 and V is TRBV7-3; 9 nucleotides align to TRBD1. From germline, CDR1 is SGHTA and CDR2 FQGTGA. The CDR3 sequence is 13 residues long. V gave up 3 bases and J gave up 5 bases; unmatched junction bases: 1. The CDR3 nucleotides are TGTGCCAGCAGCTTGACAGGGGGGACTGAAGCTTTCTTT. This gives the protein CASSLTGGTEAFF.

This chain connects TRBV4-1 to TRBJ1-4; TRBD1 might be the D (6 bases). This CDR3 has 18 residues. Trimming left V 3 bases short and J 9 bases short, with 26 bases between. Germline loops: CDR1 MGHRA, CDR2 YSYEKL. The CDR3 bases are TGCGCCAGCAGCCACCGAGGGGCCCTACAGGGAGGGGGGAAAAAACTGTTTTTT. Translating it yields CASSHRGALQGGGKKLFF.

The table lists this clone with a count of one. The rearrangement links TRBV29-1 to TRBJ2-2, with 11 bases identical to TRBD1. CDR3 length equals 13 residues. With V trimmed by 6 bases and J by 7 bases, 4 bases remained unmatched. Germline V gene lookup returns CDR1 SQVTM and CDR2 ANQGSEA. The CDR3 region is CSVRTGGGGELFF. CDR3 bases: TGCAGCGTAAGGACAGGGGGCGGCGGGGAGCTGTTTTTT.

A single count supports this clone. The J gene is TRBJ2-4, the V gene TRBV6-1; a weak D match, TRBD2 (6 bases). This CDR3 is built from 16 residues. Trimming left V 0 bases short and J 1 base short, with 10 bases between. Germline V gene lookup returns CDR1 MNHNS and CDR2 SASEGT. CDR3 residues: CASSEAAGMAKNIQYF. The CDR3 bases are TGTGCCAGCAGTGAAGCGGCGGGGATGGCCAAAAACATTCAGTACTTC.

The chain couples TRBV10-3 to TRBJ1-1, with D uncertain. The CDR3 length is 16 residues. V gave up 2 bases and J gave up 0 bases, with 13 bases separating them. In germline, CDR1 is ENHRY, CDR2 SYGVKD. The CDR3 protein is CAISEPPGSLNTEAFF. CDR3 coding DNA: TGTGCCATCAGTGAGCCCCCAGGAAGCTTGAACACTGAAGCTTTCTTT.

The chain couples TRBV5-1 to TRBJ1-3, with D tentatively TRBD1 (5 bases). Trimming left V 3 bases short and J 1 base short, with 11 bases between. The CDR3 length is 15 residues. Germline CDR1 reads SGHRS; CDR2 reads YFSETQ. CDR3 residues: CASSSSGQSGNTIYF. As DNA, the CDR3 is TGCGCCAGCAGCTCCTCAGGGCAATCTGGAAACACCATATATTTT.

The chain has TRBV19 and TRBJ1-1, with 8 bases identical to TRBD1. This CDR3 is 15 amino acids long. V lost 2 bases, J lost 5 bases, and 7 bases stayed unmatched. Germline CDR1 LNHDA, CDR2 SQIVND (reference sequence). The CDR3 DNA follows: TGTGCCAGTAGTATATTAGGACAGGGAATGACTGAAGCTTTCTTT. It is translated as CASSILGQGMTEAFF.

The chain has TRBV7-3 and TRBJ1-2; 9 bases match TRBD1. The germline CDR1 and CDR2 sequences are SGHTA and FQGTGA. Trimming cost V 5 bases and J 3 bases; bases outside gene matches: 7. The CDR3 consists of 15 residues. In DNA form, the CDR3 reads TGTGCCAGCAGCAACCCGACAGGGGGTGACTATGGCTACACCTTC. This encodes CASSNPTGGDYGYTF.

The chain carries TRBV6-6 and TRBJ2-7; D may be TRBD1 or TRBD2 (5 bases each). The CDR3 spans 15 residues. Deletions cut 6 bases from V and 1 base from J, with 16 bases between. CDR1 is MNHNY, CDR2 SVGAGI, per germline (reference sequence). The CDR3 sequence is CASSSLGELSYEQYF. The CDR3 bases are TGTGCCAGCAGCTCCCTGGGGGAGCTATCCTACGAGCAGTACTTC.

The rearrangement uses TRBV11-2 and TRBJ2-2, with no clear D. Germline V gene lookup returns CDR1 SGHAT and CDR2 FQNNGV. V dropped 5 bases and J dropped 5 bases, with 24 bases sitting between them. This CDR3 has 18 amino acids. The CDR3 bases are TGTGCCAGCAGCGCCCGTTACGACGCTACCGGAAGGACCGGGGAGCTGTTTTTT. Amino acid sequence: CASSARYDATGRTGELFF. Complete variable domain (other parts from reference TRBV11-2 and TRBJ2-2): EAGVAQSPRYKIIEKRQSVAFWCNPISGHATLYWYQQILGQGPKLLIQFQNNGVVDDSQLPKDRFSAERLKGVDSTLKIQPAKLEDSAVYLCASSARYDATGRTGELFFGEGSRLTVL.

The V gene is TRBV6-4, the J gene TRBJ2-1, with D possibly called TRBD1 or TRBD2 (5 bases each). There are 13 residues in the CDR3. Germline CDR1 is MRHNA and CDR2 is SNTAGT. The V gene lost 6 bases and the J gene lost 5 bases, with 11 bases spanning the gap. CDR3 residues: CASRLDSNNEQFF. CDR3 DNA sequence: TGTGCCAGCAGACTAGACAGTAACAATGAGCAGTTCTTC.

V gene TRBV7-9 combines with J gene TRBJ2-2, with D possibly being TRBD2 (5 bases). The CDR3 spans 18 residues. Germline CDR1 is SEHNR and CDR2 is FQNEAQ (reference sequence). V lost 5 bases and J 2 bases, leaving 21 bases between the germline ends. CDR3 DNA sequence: TGTGCCAGCAGCAGAACGATCCCTTTAGCGTTAAACACCGGGGAGCTGTTTTTT. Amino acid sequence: CASSRTIPLALNTGELFF. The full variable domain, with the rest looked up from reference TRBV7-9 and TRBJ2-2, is DTGVSQNPRHKITKRGQNVTFRCDPISEHNRLYWYRQTLGQGPEFLTYFQNEAQLEKSRLLSDRFSAERPKGSFSTLEIQRTEQGDSAMYLCASSRTIPLALNTGELFFGEGSRLTVL.